This TCR beta chain was retrieved from a study of T cell repertoires in cytomegalovirus infection. Turning to this clonotype: What it binds is unknown.

Points from the study as a whole: CMV-specific TCR beta clonotypes restricted by HLA-C were the ones dominating the ex vivo response.

TCRdb itself ran the reads through MiXCR, one entry per CDR3 protein. The sample gives some 590,000 distinct CDR3 sequences, approximately 40% of which show up once; 40% to 60% is in the top ten. Germline values: CDR1 MNHNS, CDR2 SASEGT. The V gene lost 7 bases and the J gene lost 5 bases, with 11 bases spanning the gap. The CDR3 covers 12 residues. The receptor was isolated from a human donor in good health (CMV status not recorded). Some clones in this sample may be carry-over from other donors' samples. J is TRBJ2-5 and V is TRBV6-1; TRBD2 might be the D (6 bases). The input for sequencing was cultured PBMCs, taken from culture after CMV antigen stimulation. The CDR3 region is CASKSSGETQYF. The CDR3, as DNA: TGTGCCAGCAAGTCGAGCGGGGAGACCCAGTACTTC.